The sequence of this T cell receptor (beta chain) was determined in a study of T-cell memory formation after mild COVID-19 (dated by TCRdb to the early 2020s). Describing the broader study: TCR sequence clusters from the two donors were largely donor specific. Two young, previously healthy adult volunteers made up the cohort, one male and one female. T-cell clones expanding and contracting after mild COVID-19 in a couple of donors were tracked by longitudinal TCRalpha and TCRbeta repertoire sequencing.

Worth noting for this clonotype: Its antigen remains unidentified. Per-base quality was not reported, and no clone a single base away is much larger than it.

PBMCs were isolated by Ficoll-Paque density gradient centrifugation. The germline V gene (reference sequence) yields SSHAT for CDR1 and FNYEAQ for CDR2. The CDR3, cysteine through phenylalanine, is 13 amino acids long. CDR3 DNA only is kept here, 39 bases in frame from base 1. V sheds 5 bases and J sheds 2 bases, leaving 7 bases between their ends. Sequencer: Illumina NovaSeq 6000. Using 5'RACE with constant-segment primers, TCRalpha and TCRbeta cDNA libraries were constructed, with sample barcodes and unique molecular identifiers added in the process. Trizol reagent was used to extract RNA from every sample. Library amplification was performed in two PCR steps, and a second sample barcode and Illumina TruSeq adapters were introduced in the second step. Libraries were sequenced on an Illumina NovaSeq with 2 x 150 bp paired-end reads. In the original analysis: The reads were demultiplexed and collapsed into UMI-guided consensus sequences using migec v1.2.7. Using mixcr v2.1.11, UMI consensuses were aligned to TRA and TRB V and J templates and then assembled into clonotypes. Clonotypes were classified as expanded or contracted when called significant by both edgeR and NoisET, with noise models trained on biological replicates. For edgeR calls, the thresholds were a false discovery rate-adjusted p below 0.01 and a log2 fold-change of 1. As an exploratory analysis of dynamics, PCA with hierarchical clustering was applied to max-normalized trajectories of the 1000 most abundant clonotypes. Each responding clone was given a CD4 or CD8 phenotype based on the CD4+ and CD8+ repertoires, which had been sequenced separately. Starting from the raw public reads, TCRdb applied fastp trimming at Q25, assembled clones with MiXCR and retained in-frame beta chains. Each entry is one CDR3 protein sequence, shown with its most common DNA and genes. The authors' filters were not applied to this entry. Across this sample there are a few hundred thousand distinct CDR3 sequences, with approximately 16% seen only once. Together, the top ten hold 20% to 25% of the sample.

On the study overall, not on this receptor specifically: Balanced CD4/CD8 phenotypes were observed for clones contracting from day 15 to 85, whereas a bias towards CD4+ was observed for a second wave of clones expanding from day 15 to 37. The study included only a couple of mild cases, and larger cohorts that include severe cases with pre-infection samples were judged to be necessary. Contracting CD4+ clones were found mainly in CM and EM memory subsets, while CD8+ clones were enriched in EMRA. The second-wave clones that peaked on day 37 were not confirmed to be SARS-CoV-2 specific. Some responding clones were found in pre-infection memory, which suggests that pre-existing cross-reactive memory T cells took part in the SARS-CoV-2 response.

In this chain, TRBV7-7 is recombined with TRBJ1-3; the D segment cannot be called with confidence. The sample consisted of PBMCs or a T cell subset sorted from them (not recorded which). The sequence came from a man younger than 35 who had mild COVID-19 (a few samples of this study predate the infection). The sample titles of this study are shuffled in the database, so cell type and time point are left out; the donor was told from shared clones. The CDR3: CASSPAPGNTIYF. The DNA sequence reads TGTGCCAGCAGCCCTGCGCCTGGAAACACCATATATTTT. The CDR3 plus the reference TRBV7-7 and TRBJ1-3 genes for the other parts give the full variable domain: GAGVSQSPRYKVTKRGQDVTLRCDPISSHATLYWYQQALGQGPEFLTYFNYEAQPDKSGLPSDRFSAERPEGSISTLTIQRTEQRDSAMYRCASSPAPGNTIYFGEGSWLTVV.